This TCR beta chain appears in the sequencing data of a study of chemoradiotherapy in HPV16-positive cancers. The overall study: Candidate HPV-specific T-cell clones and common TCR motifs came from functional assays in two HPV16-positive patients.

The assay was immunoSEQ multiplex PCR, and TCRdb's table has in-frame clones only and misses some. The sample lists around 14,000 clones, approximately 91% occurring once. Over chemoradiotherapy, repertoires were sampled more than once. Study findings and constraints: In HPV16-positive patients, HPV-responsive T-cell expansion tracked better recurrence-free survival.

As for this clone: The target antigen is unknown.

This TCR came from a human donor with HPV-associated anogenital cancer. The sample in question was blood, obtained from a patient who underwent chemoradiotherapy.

This chain's CDR3 is CASSLGTSGYNEQFF. The CDR3 DNA reads as TGTGCCAGCAGCTTGGGGACTAGCGGCTACAATGAGCAGTTCTTC. The chain recombines TRBV7-9 with TRBJ2-1, with 11 bases lining up with TRBD2. This CDR3 region has 15 residues. Germline trimming cut 3 bases from V and 3 bases from J; bases unmatched to any gene: 1. In germline, CDR1 is SEHNR, CDR2 FQNEAQ (reference sequence).